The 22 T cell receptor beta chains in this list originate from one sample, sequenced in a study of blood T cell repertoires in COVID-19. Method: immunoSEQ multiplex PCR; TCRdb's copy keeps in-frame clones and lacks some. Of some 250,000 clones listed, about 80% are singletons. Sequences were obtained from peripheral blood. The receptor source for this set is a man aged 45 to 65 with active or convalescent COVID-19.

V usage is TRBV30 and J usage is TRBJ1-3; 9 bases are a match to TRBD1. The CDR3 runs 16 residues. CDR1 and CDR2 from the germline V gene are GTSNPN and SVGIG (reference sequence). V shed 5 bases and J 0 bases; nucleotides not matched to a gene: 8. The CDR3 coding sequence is TGTGCCTGGGCAGGGACAGGGCTTAGCTCTGGAAACACCATATATTTT. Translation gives CAWAGTGLSSGNTIYF.

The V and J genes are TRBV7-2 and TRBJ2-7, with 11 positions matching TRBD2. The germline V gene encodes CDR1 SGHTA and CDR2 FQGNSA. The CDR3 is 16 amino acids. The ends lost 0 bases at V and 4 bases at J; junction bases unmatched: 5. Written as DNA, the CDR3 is TGTGCCAGCAGCTTAGCGGGAACTAGCGGGGGATACGAGCAGTACTTC. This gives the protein CASSLAGTSGGYEQYF. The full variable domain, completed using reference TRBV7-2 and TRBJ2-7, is GAGVSQSPSNKVTEKGKDVELRCDPISGHTALYWYRQSLGQGLEFLIYFQGNSAPDKSGLPSDRFSAERTGGSVSTLTIQRTQQEDSAVYLCASSLAGTSGGYEQYFGPGTRLTVT.

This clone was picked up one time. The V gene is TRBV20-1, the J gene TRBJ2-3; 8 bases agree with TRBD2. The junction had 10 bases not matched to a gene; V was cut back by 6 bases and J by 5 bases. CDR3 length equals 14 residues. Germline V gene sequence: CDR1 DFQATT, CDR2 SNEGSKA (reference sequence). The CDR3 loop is CSASSGEGIDTQYF. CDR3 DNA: TGCAGTGCCAGTAGCGGGGAAGGTATAGATACGCAGTATTTT.

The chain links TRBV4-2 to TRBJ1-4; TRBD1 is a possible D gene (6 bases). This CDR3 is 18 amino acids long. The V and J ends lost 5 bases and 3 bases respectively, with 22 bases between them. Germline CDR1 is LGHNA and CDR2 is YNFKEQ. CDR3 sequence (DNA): TGTGCCAGCAGCTCTGGGACAAACTTTGACGGTGCTAATGAAAAACTGTTTTTT. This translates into CASSSGTNFDGANEKLFF.

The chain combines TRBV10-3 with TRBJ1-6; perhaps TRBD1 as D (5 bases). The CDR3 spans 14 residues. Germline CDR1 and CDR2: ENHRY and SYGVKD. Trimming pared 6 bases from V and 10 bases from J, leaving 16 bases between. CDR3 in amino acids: CAIRPEGLRSPLHF. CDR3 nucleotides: TGTGCCATCAGGCCGGAGGGGCTCCGGTCACCCCTCCACTTT.

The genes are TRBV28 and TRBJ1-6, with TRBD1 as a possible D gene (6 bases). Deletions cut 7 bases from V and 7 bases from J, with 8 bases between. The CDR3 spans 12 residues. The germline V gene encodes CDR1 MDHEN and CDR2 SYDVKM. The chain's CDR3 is CASKGGNSPLHF. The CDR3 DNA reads TGTGCCAGCAAAGGGGGAAATTCACCCCTCCACTTT.

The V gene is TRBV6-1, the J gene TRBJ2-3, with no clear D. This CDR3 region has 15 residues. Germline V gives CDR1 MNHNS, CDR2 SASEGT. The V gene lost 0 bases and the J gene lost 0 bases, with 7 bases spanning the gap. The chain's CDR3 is CASSEAGWSTDTQYF. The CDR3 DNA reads TGTGCCAGCAGTGAAGCCGGGTGGAGCACAGATACGCAGTATTTT.

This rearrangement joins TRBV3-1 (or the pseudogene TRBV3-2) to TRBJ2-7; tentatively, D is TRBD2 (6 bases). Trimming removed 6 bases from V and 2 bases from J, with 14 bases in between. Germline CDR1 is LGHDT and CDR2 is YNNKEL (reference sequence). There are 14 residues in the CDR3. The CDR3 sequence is CASSPGPGAYEQYF. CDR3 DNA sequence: TGTGCCAGCAGTCCGGGTCCGGGGGCCTACGAGCAGTACTTC.

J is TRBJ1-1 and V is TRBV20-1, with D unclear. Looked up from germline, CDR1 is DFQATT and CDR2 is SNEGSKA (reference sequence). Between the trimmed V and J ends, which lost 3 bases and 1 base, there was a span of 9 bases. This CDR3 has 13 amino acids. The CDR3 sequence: CSASYLRNTEAFF. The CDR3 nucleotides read TGCAGTGCTAGTTACCTCAGGAACACTGAAGCTTTCTTT.

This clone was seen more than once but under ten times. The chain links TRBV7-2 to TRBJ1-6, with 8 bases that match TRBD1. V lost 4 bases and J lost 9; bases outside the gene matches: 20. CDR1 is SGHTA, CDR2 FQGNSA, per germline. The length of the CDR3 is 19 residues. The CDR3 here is CASSYSGTGFGYNGSPLHF. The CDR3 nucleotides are TGTGCCAGCAGCTACTCCGGGACAGGCTTCGGTTATAACGGTTCACCCCTCCACTTT.

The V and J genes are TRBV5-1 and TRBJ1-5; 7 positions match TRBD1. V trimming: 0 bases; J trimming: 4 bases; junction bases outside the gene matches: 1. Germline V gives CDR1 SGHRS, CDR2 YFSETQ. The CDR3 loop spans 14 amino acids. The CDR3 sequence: CASSLETGNQPQHF. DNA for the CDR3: TGCGCCAGCAGCTTGGAGACAGGGAATCAGCCCCAGCATTTT.

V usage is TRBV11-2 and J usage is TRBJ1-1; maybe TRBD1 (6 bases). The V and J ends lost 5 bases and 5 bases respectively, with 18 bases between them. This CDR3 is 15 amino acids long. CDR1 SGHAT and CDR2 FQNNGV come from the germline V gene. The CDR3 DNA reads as TGTGCCAGCAGCAAAAACAGGGTGGGAGGGACTGAAGCTTTCTTT. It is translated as CASSKNRVGGTEAFF.

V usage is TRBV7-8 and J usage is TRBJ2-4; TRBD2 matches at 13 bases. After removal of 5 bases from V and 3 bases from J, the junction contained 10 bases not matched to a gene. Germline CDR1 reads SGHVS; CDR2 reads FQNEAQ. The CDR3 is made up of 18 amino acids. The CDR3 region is CASSPRLAGGPVKNIQYF. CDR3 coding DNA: TGTGCCAGCAGCCCCAGACTAGCGGGGGGCCCCGTCAAAAACATTCAGTACTTC.

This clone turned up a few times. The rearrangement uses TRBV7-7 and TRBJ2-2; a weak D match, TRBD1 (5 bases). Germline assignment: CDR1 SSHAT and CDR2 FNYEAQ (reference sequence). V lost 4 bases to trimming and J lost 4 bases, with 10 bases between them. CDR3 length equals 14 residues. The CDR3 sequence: CASSSETVTGELFF. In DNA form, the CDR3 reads TGTGCCAGCAGCTCCGAGACAGTCACCGGGGAGCTGTTTTTT.

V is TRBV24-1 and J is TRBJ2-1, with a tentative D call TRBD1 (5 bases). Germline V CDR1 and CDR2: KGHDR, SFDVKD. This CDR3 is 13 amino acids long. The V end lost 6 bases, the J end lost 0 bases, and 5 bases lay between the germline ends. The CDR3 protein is CATSQGSYNEQFF. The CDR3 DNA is TGTGCCACCAGTCAGGGCTCCTACAATGAGCAGTTCTTC.

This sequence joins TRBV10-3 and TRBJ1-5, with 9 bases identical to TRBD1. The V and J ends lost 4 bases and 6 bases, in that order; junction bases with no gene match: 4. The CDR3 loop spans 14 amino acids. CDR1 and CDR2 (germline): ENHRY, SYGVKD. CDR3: CAISVQGAGQPQHF. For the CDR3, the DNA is TGTGCCATCAGTGTACAGGGGGCAGGTCAGCCCCAGCATTTT.

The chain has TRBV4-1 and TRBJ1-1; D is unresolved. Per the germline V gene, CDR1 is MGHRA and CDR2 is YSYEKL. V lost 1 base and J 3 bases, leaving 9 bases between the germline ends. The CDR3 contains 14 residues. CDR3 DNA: TGCGCCAGCAGCCAAGTGGGAGTTGACACTGAAGCTTTCTTT. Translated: CASSQVGVDTEAFF.

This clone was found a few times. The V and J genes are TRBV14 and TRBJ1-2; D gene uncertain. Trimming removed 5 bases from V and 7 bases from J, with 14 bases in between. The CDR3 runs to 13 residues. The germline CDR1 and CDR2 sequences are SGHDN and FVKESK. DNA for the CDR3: TGTGCCAGCAGCTACCTCCGGGGTGGTGGCTACACCTTC. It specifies CASSYLRGGGYTF.

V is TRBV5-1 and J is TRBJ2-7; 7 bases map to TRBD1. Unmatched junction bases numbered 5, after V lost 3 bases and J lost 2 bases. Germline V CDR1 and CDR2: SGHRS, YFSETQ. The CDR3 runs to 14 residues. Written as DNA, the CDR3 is TGCGCCAGCAGCTCAACGACAGGGACCTACGAGCAGTACTTC. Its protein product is CASSSTTGTYEQYF.

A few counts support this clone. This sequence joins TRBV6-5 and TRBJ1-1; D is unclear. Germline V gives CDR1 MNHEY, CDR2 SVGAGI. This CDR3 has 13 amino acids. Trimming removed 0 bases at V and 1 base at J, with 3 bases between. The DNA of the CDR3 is TGTGCCAGCAGTTACTCACAGAACACTGAAGCTTTCTTT. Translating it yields CASSYSQNTEAFF.

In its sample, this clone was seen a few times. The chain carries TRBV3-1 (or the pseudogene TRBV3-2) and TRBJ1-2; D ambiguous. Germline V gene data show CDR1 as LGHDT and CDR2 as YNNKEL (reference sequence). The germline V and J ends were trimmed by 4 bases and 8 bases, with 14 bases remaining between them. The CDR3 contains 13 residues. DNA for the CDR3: TGTGCCAGCAGCCGCCGCGGGATGGAGGGCTACACCTTC. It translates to CASSRRGMEGYTF.

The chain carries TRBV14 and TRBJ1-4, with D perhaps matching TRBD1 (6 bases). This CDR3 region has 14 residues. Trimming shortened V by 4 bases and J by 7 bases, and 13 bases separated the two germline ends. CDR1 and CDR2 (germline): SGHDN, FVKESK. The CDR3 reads CASSPRGFVEKLFF. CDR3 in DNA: TGTGCCAGCAGCCCAAGGGGGTTTGTTGAAAAACTGTTTTTT. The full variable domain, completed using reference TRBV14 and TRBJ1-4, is EAGVTQFPSHSVIEKGQTVTLRCDPISGHDNLYWYRRVMGKEIKFLLHFVKESKQDESGMPNNRFLAERTGGTYSTLKVQPAELEDSGVYFCASSPRGFVEKLFFGSGTQLSVL.